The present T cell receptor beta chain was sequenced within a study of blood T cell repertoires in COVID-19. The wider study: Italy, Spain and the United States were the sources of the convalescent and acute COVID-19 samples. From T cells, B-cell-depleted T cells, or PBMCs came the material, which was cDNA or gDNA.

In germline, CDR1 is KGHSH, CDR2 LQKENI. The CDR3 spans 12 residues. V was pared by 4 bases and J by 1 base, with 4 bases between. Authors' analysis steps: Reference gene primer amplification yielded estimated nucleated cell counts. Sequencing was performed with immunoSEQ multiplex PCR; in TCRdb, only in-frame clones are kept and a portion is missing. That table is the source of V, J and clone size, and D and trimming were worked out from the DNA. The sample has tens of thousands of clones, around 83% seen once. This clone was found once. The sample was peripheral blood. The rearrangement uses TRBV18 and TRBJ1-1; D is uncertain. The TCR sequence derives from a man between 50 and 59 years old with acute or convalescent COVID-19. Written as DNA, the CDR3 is TGTGCCAGCTCACGACAGAACACTGAAGCTTTCTTT. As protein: CASSRQNTEAFF.